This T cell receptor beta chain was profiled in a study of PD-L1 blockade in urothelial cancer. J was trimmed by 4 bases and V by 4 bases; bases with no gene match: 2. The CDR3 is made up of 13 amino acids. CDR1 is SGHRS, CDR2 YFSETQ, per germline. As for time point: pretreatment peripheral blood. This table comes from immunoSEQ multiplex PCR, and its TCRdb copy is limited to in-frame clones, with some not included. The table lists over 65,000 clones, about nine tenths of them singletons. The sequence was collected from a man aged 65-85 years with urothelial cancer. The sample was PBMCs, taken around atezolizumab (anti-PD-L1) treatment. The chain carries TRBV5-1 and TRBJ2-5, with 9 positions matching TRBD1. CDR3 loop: CASSQDRGETQYF. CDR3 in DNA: TGCGCCAGCAGCCAGGACAGGGGAGAGACCCAGTACTTC.